These 8 T cell receptor beta chains were all obtained from the same sample, sequenced in a study of blood T cell repertoires in COVID-19. Sequencing used immunoSEQ multiplex PCR; TCRdb keeps in-frame clones, though not all of them. This sample has roughly 220,000 clones; about 84% occur once, and the top ten carry 3.5% to 4.5%. Sequencing used PBMCs or T cells enriched from blood (not recorded which). These receptors were obtained from a man under 40 with acute COVID-19.

This clone was observed a few times. V gene TRBV14 combines with J gene TRBJ2-7; 7 positions agree with TRBD1. Germline V gene data show CDR1 as SGHDN and CDR2 as FVKESK. With V trimmed by 1 base and J by 3 bases, 6 bases remained unmatched. The CDR3 is made up of 15 amino acids. The CDR3 DNA follows: TGTGCCAGCAGCCAAGGCCGGGACAGACGCTACGAGCAGTACTTC. Translated: CASSQGRDRRYEQYF.

J is TRBJ1-1 and V is TRBV28, with TRBD1 as a possible D gene (6 bases). From germline, CDR1 is MDHEN and CDR2 SYDVKM. Trimming stripped 7 bases from V and 2 bases from J, with 17 bases between. The CDR3 is made up of 15 amino acids. CDR3 sequence: CASIPGDKRNTEAFF. CDR3 coding DNA: TGTGCCAGCATCCCTGGGGACAAAAGAAACACTGAAGCTTTCTTT.

This chain connects TRBV7-6 to TRBJ2-2; TRBD1 matches at 11 bases. V gave up 5 bases and J gave up 6 bases; unmatched junction bases: 5. The CDR3 has 15 amino acids. Germline assignment: CDR1 SGHVS and CDR2 FNYEAQ. CDR3 region: CASSAGTGGSGELFF. In nucleotides, the CDR3 is TGTGCCAGCAGCGCCGGGACAGGGGGATCCGGGGAGCTGTTTTTT. Looking up the rest from reference TRBV7-6 and TRBJ2-2 gives the full variable domain: GAGVSQSPRYKVTKRGQDVALRCDPISGHVSLYWYRQALGQGPEFLTYFNYEAQQDKSGLPNDRFSAERPEGSISTLTIQRTEQRDSAMYRCASSAGTGGSGELFFGEGSRLTVL.

This chain joins TRBV5-6 and TRBJ2-7, with a tentative D call TRBD1 (6 bases). V lost 3 bases and J lost 7, with 14 bases in between. The CDR3 is 13 amino acids. Germline lookup yields CDR1 SGHDT and CDR2 YYEEEE. The CDR3 here is CASSWGPHREQYF. The CDR3, as DNA: TGTGCCAGCAGCTGGGGGCCCCACAGGGAGCAGTACTTC.

CDR3 in DNA: TGTGCCAGCAGTCCGCGGGTAGGCACTGAAGCTTTCTTT. Protein: CASSPRVGTEAFF. V is TRBV6-5 and J is TRBJ1-1, with D hard to call. V was clipped by 5 bases and J by 4 bases, with 11 bases between them. This CDR3 is 13 amino acids long. Germline V gene data show CDR1 as MNHEY and CDR2 as SVGAGI.

V and J are TRBV6-1 and TRBJ2-2, with D maybe TRBD1 (5 bases). The ends were cut back, 2 bases at V and 5 bases at J, with 12 bases in the middle. CDR3 length: 15 residues. CDR1 and CDR2 (germline): MNHNS, SASEGT. The CDR3 nucleotides read TGTGCCAGCAGTGAAACAGGCGTGGGAACCGGGGAGCTGTTTTTT. Translated, it gives CASSETGVGTGELFF.

V and J are TRBV29-1 and TRBJ2-3, with no clear D. Trimming removed 3 bases at V and 0 bases at J, with 7 bases between. This CDR3 has 13 amino acids. Germline values: CDR1 SQVTM, CDR2 ANQGSEA. The CDR3 nucleotides are TGCAGCGTTGACAGTGCTAGCACAGATACGCAGTATTTT. Amino acids: CSVDSASTDTQYF.

In this sample, this clone turned up many times. This sequence joins TRBV18 and TRBJ1-2; tentative D call: TRBD1 (5 bases). The CDR3 is 16 residues long. With 0 bases removed from V and 6 bases from J, the gap between germline ends came to 17 bases. Germline V CDR1 and CDR2: KGHSH, LQKENI. The CDR3: CASSPPSRQLIDGYTF. CDR3 bases: TGTGCCAGCTCACCACCGAGTCGACAGCTTATCGATGGCTACACCTTC.